Listed here are 5 T cell receptor beta chains from one sample, sequenced in a study of T cells after yellow fever vaccination. TCRdb analysed the 5' RACE reads with MiXCR anew, one entry per CDR3 protein. The sample holds under 600,000 distinct CDR3 sequences; about 14% are singletons and the top ten take roughly an eighth. The source material was PBMCs, sampled on the day of the yellow fever booster vaccination. The receptors shown here come from a man between 25 and 39 years old who received the YFV17D yellow fever vaccine.

This clonotype was found many times. The genes are TRBV7-2 and TRBJ2-7; a possible D gene is TRBD2 (5 bases). Germline CDR1 and CDR2: SGHTA and FQGNSA. CDR3 length equals 15 residues. Trimming pared 2 bases from V and 1 base from J, leaving 12 bases between. DNA for the CDR3: TGTGCCAGCAGCTTAATGAGGGATGAATCCTACGAGCAGTACTTC. Translated: CASSLMRDESYEQYF.

This chain joins TRBV20-1 and TRBJ2-5; 7 nucleotides line up with TRBD1. The CDR3 length is 17 residues. The germline gives CDR1 DFQATT, CDR2 SNEGSKA (reference sequence). Trimming at V came to 0 bases and at J to 2 bases, leaving 12 bases not matched to a gene. The CDR3 region is CSARDVGRDRAQETQYF. The CDR3 nucleotides are TGCAGTGCTAGAGATGTGGGCCGGGACAGAGCGCAAGAGACCCAGTACTTC.

This clonotype was counted between two and nine times. The J gene is TRBJ2-1, the V gene TRBV5-5, with D hard to call. Looked up from germline, CDR1 is SGHKS and CDR2 is YYEKEE (reference sequence). V lost 5 bases and J 6 bases, leaving 12 bases between the germline ends. This CDR3 contains 13 residues. CDR3 region: CASRTQNGNEQFF. CDR3 coding DNA: TGTGCCAGCAGGACCCAGAACGGCAATGAGCAGTTCTTC.

The rearrangement uses TRBV7-9 and TRBJ2-2; 7 positions agree with TRBD1. The CDR3 covers 16 residues. Germline CDR1 SEHNR, CDR2 FQNEAQ (reference sequence). Trimming took 3 bases from V and 0 from J; bases not matched to a gene: 4. As DNA, the CDR3 is TGTGCCAGCAGCTTTCCAGGGACAGCGAACACCGGGGAGCTGTTTTTT. It yields the protein CASSFPGTANTGELFF.

This clonotype was counted many times. This sequence joins TRBV27 and TRBJ2-7, with TRBD1 as a possible D gene (6 bases). The germline gives CDR1 MNHEY, CDR2 SMNVEV (reference sequence). The CDR3 length is 15 residues. V lost 5 bases and J lost 5, with 19 bases in between. CDR3 DNA: TGTGCCAGCAGTGTAACACCGGGACATACCCACGAGCAGTACTTC. Protein product: CASSVTPGHTHEQYF.